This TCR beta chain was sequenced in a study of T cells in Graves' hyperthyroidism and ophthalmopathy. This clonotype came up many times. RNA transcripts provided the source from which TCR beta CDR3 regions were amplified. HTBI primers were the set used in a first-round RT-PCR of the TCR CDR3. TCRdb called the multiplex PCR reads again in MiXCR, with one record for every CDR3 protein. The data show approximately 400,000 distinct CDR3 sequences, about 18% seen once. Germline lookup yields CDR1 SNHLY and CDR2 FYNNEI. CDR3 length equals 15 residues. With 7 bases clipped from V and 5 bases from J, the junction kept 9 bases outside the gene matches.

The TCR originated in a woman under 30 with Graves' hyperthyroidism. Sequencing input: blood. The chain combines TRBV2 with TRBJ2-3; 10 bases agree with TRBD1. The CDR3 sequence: CASTLTGGILDTQYF. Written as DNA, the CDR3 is TGTGCCAGCACCCTGACAGGGGGCATATTAGATACGCAGTATTTT.